The following is a TCR beta chain sequence with its context. What it recognizes is unknown. There were TCR beta CDR3 regions amplified from RNA transcripts. Carried out on the TCR CDR3, a first-round RT-PCR used the HTBI primer set. MiXCR was run by TCRdb on the multiplex PCR reads, yielding one entry per CDR3 protein. The sample holds approximately 520,000 distinct CDR3 sequences, around 22% seen once. The data are from a study of T cells in Graves' hyperthyroidism and ophthalmopathy. Whole-study findings and limits: Most expanded thyroid clonotypes above 0.001 recurred in blood. It was a median about 6 months before onset that the model predicted ophthalmopathy.

Trimming shortened V by 8 bases and J by 2 bases, and 7 bases separated the two germline ends. The CDR3 has 11 residues. The germline V gene encodes CDR1 SNHLY and CDR2 FYNNEI. The TCR was taken from a woman in her 30s with Graves' ophthalmopathy. This chain uses TRBV2 with TRBJ2-7; no clear D. Sequences were obtained from blood. The CDR3 loop reads CASERTYEQYF. The DNA for the CDR3 is TGTGCCAGCGAAAGAACCTACGAGCAGTACTTC.